This TCR beta chain was identified during a study of T cell responses to AZD1222 COVID-19 vaccine. The length of the CDR3 is 17 residues. With 3 bases clipped from V and 2 bases from J, the junction kept 9 bases outside the gene matches. Germline CDR1 and CDR2: SGHTA and FQGNSA. This clone was found once. Its antigen is not known. Study-wide points: The CD4 TCRs associated with vaccination extended across spike and predominated at 160-218 and 743-854. Regions left unmutated in variants are reportedly the target of nearly half of spike-specific TCRs. Donors skewed white British and female; clonal diversity was possibly underestimated. Rises in breadth and depth of Spike-specific TCRs came after two AZD1222 doses.

Profiling relied on immunoSEQ multiplex PCR, and the TCRdb table lists in-frame clones only, not all of them. The sample contains just over 90,000 clones, around 87% of which appear only once. The sample in question was peripheral blood, obtained 28 days after the second AZD1222 dose. The receptor's source is an adult who received the AZD1222 COVID-19 vaccine. V gene TRBV7-2 combines with J gene TRBJ2-7, with 11 nucleotides matching TRBD2. The DNA of the CDR3 is TGTGCCAGCAGCTTCCAGGTCGAACTAGCGGGAGCCTACGAGCAGTACTTC. The encoded protein is CASSFQVELAGAYEQYF.